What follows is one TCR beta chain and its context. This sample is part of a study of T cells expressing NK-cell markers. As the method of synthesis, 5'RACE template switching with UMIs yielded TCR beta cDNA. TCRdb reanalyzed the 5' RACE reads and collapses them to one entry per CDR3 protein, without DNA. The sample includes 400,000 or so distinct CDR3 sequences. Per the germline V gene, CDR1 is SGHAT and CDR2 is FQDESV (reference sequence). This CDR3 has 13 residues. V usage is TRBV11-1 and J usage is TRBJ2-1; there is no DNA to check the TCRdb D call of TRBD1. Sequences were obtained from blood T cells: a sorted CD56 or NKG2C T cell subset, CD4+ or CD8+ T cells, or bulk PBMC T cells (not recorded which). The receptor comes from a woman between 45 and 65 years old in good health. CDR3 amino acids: CASSPGPDNEQFF.